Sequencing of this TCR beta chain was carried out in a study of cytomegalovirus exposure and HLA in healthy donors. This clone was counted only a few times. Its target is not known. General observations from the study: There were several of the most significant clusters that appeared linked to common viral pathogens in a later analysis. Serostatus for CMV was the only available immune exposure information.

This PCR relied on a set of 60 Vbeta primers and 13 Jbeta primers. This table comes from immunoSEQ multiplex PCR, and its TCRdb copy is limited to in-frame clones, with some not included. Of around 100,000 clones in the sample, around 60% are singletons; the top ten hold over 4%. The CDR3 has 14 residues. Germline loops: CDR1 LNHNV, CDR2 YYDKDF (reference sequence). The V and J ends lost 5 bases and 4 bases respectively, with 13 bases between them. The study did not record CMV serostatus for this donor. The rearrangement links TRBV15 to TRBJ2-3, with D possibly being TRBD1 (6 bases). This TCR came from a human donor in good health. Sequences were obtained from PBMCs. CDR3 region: CATSYEGGSDTQYF. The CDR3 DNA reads TGTGCCACCAGCTACGAAGGGGGTTCAGATACGCAGTATTTT.